A single sample gave rise to the 4 T cell receptor beta chains below, sequenced in a study of blood T cell repertoires in COVID-19. Generated by immunoSEQ multiplex PCR, the TCRdb table keeps only in-frame clones and is missing some. The table has around 20,000 clones, 85% seen once. The sequenced material came from peripheral blood. These receptors were taken from an elderly man with acute or convalescent COVID-19.

This clone turned up a few times. V and J are TRBV24-1 and TRBJ1-4, with D perhaps matching TRBD1 (6 bases). Germline CDR1 reads KGHDR; CDR2 reads SFDVKD. CDR3 length equals 16 residues. V gave up 3 bases and J gave up 8 bases, with 18 bases separating them. CDR3 region: CATSDKDQGLGEKLFF. DNA of the CDR3: TGTGCCACCAGTGATAAGGATCAGGGGCTCGGAGAAAAACTGTTTTTT.

This clone came up a few times. The V call is TRBV7-2, the J call TRBJ2-6; TRBD1 matches 8 bases. V shed 4 bases, J shed 2 bases, and the junction held 1 base outside the gene matches. The germline V gene has CDR1 SGHTA and CDR2 FQGNSA. The CDR3 loop spans 15 amino acids. Here the CDR3 DNA reads TGTGCCAGCAGCTGGACAGGGACTGGGGCCAACGTCCTGACTTTC. It yields the protein CASSWTGTGANVLTF.

The DNA for the CDR3 is TGTGCCAGCAGCTTAGTCTCGGGACAGGGGGACACAGATACGCAGTATTTT. It specifies CASSLVSGQGDTDTQYF. The V gene is TRBV7-2, the J gene TRBJ2-3; 11 bases fit TRBD1. Germline values: CDR1 SGHTA, CDR2 FQGNSA. Trimming removed 1 base from V and 2 bases from J; junction bases left unmatched: 5. The CDR3 spans 17 residues. Full variable domain (rest looked up from reference TRBV7-2 and TRBJ2-3): GAGVSQSPSNKVTEKGKDVELRCDPISGHTALYWYRQSLGQGLEFLIYFQGNSAPDKSGLPSDRFSAERTGGSVSTLTIQRTQQEDSAVYLCASSLVSGQGDTDTQYFGPGTRLTVL.

The V gene is TRBV27, the J gene TRBJ1-2; TRBD1 agrees at 9 bases. In germline, CDR1 is MNHEY, CDR2 SMNVEV (reference sequence). This CDR3 region has 12 residues. V lost 8 bases to trimming and J lost 4 bases; unmatched junction nucleotides: 2. CDR3 sequence (DNA): TGTGCCAGCTCGGACAGGGGCTATGGCTACACCTTC. Translated, it gives CASSDRGYGYTF.